The entry below describes one T cell receptor (beta chain). Its antigen is unknown. Produced via immunoSEQ multiplex PCR; TCRdb's table is partial and in-frame only. The table has 70,000 to 95,000 clones, over 75% seen once. This sample was taken from a study of T cell responses to AZD1222 COVID-19 vaccine. General study points: Seropositivity was recorded at baseline in only a handful of AZD1222 recipients.

Germline assignment: CDR1 SGDLS and CDR2 YYNGEE. V trimming: 3 bases; J trimming: 2 bases; junction bases outside the gene matches: 6. The CDR3 extends over 15 amino acids. This TCR came from an adult in good health. V is TRBV9 and J is TRBJ2-3, with 7 bases aligning to TRBD2. Sample: peripheral blood, taken on day 0 of MenACWY control vaccination. The CDR3 spells CASSELAAITDTQYF. As DNA, the CDR3 is TGTGCCAGCAGCGAGCTAGCGGCCATCACAGATACGCAGTATTTT.